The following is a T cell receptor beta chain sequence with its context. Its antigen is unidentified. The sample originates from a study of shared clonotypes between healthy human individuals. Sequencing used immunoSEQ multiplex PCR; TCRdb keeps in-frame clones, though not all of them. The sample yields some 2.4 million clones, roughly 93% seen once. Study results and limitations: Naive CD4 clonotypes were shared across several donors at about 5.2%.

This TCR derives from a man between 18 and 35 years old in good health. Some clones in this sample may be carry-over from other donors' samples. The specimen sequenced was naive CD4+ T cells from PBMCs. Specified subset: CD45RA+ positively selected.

CDR3 region: CASSFQGTSYEQYF. As DNA, the CDR3 is TGTGCCAGCAGTTTCCAGGGGACGTCCTACGAGCAGTACTTC. J is TRBJ2-7 and V is TRBV28, with D maybe TRBD1 (6 bases). There are 14 residues in the CDR3. Germline-derived CDR1 and CDR2 are MDHEN and SYDVKM. V lost 3 bases, J lost 1 base, and 10 bases lay in between.